The 29 T cell receptor beta chains presented below share a single source sample, sequenced in a study of shared clonotypes between healthy human individuals. Naive CD8 cells, CD45RO-negative and positively selected for CCR7, excluded terminally differentiated effector memory CD45RA+ cells. Data came from immunoSEQ multiplex PCR; TCRdb stores just in-frame clones and leaves some out. The sample includes roughly 550,000 clones, roughly 95% of them seen just once. Sequencing was performed on naive CD8+ T cells sorted from blood. These receptors were collected from a young woman in good health.

The chain links TRBV7-3 to TRBJ1-2; D remains unclear. Trimming removed 2 bases at V and 8 bases at J, with 21 bases between. This CDR3 has 16 residues. CDR1 SGHTA and CDR2 FQGTGA come from the germline V gene. CDR3 residues: CASSLGFEEGALGYTF. CDR3 in DNA: TGTGCCAGCAGCTTAGGTTTCGAGGAGGGTGCGTTAGGCTACACCTTC.

This chain links TRBV27 with TRBJ2-1; TRBD2 might be the D (6 bases). The CDR3 has 14 residues. Germline V gene data show CDR1 as MNHEY and CDR2 as SMNVEV (reference sequence). Trimming took 5 bases from V and 5 from J, leaving 13 bases between them. This CDR3 reads CASSLLAENNEQFF. CDR3 nucleotides: TGTGCCAGCAGTCTATTAGCGGAAAACAATGAGCAGTTCTTC.

The rearrangement uses TRBV7-9 and TRBJ1-2, with no clear D. Trimming pared 6 bases from V and 7 bases from J, leaving 15 bases between. From germline, CDR1 is SEHNR and CDR2 FQNEAQ (reference sequence). The CDR3 has 13 amino acids. CDR3 amino acids: CASRLESVLGYTF. The CDR3 nucleotides are TGTGCCAGCAGACTAGAATCGGTGCTTGGCTACACCTTC.

This clone showed up just once. The gene calls are TRBV7-6 and TRBJ2-1; D is perhaps TRBD2 (6 bases). Germline values: CDR1 SGHVS, CDR2 FNYEAQ. The CDR3 totals 11 residues. V lost 8 bases and J 5 bases, leaving 7 bases between the germline ends. In DNA form, the CDR3 reads TGTGCCAGCGGCGGGGACAATGAGCAGTTCTTC. It yields the protein CASGGDNEQFF.

J is TRBJ1-1 and V is TRBV7-6; unclear D gene. The CDR3 loop spans 16 amino acids. The V end lost 1 base, the J end lost 0 bases, and 12 bases lay between the germline ends. Germline V gene sequence: CDR1 SGHVS, CDR2 FNYEAQ. In DNA form, the CDR3 reads TGTGCCAGCAGCTTAGAGGGTCAGAAACTGAACACTGAAGCTTTCTTT. It yields the protein CASSLEGQKLNTEAFF. Full variable domain (missing parts from reference TRBV7-6 and TRBJ1-1): GAGVSQSPRYKVTKRGQDVALRCDPISGHVSLYWYRQALGQGPEFLTYFNYEAQQDKSGLPNDRFSAERPEGSISTLTIQRTEQRDSAMYRCASSLEGQKLNTEAFFGQGTRLTVV.

This sequence joins TRBV9 and TRBJ2-5; possible D gene TRBD2, 5 bases. Germline CDR1 and CDR2: SGDLS and YYNGEE. Trimming left V 4 bases short and J 1 base short, with 14 bases between. The CDR3 is 15 residues long. The CDR3 sequence is CASSPSNGLQETQYF. CDR3 DNA: TGTGCCAGCAGCCCTTCGAACGGACTCCAAGAGACCCAGTACTTC. The whole variable domain, remainder taken from reference TRBV9 and TRBJ2-5, is DSGVTQTPKHLITATGQRVTLRCSPRSGDLSVYWYQQSLDQGLQFLIQYYNGEERAKGNILERFSAQQFPDLHSELNLSSLELGDSALYFCASSPSNGLQETQYFGPGTRLLVL.

The rearrangement joins TRBV28 to TRBJ2-1, with 10 positions matching TRBD2. Germline V CDR1 and CDR2: MDHEN, SYDVKM. Unmatched junction bases numbered 7, after V lost 3 bases and J lost 8 bases. The CDR3 is 15 residues long. The CDR3 protein is CASSFLASGRDEQFF. The DNA for the CDR3 is TGTGCCAGCAGTTTCCTCGCTAGCGGGAGAGATGAGCAGTTCTTC.

The chain couples TRBV30 to TRBJ2-7; perhaps TRBD2 as D (6 bases). Trimming cost V 2 bases and J 1 base, with 12 bases left between them. The CDR3 has 14 residues. Per germline, CDR1 GTSNPN and CDR2 SVGIG (reference sequence). The CDR3 nucleotides are TGTGCCTGGAGTCCGATCGGGACTTCCTACGAGCAGTACTTC. This gives the protein CAWSPIGTSYEQYF.

V usage is TRBV11-2 and J usage is TRBJ2-7, with 8 bases identical to TRBD2. Trimming at V came to 2 bases and at J to 4 bases, leaving 4 bases not matched to a gene. CDR3 length: 14 amino acids. Germline loops: CDR1 SGHAT, CDR2 FQNNGV. The CDR3 here is CASSLRREAYEQYF. The CDR3 nucleotides read TGTGCCAGCAGCTTAAGGCGGGAGGCTTACGAGCAGTACTTC.

The genes are TRBV10-3 and TRBJ1-2; no clear D gene. From germline, CDR1 is ENHRY and CDR2 SYGVKD. The germline V and J ends were trimmed by 2 bases and 0 bases, with 10 bases remaining between them. The CDR3 consists of 15 residues. The CDR3 reads CAISENTATNYGYTF. The DNA for the CDR3 is TGTGCCATCAGTGAGAACACGGCGACTAACTATGGCTACACCTTC.

The rearrangement joins TRBV7-9 to TRBJ2-1; weak D call: TRBD2 (6 bases). The CDR3 spans 14 residues. Trimming shortened V by 4 bases and J by 6 bases, and 13 bases separated the two germline ends. Germline V CDR1 and CDR2: SEHNR, FQNEAQ (reference sequence). The CDR3 loop reads CASSSSAGSNEQFF. The DNA of the CDR3 is TGTGCCAGCAGCTCTAGTGCGGGAAGCAATGAGCAGTTCTTC.

The V gene is TRBV7-7, the J gene TRBJ2-1; D unresolved. This CDR3 has 13 residues. With 2 bases removed from V and 6 bases from J, the gap between germline ends came to 8 bases. Germline CDR1 reads SSHAT; CDR2 reads FNYEAQ (reference sequence). This CDR3 reads CASSLWFGNEQFF. CDR3 bases: TGTGCCAGCAGCTTATGGTTTGGCAATGAGCAGTTCTTC.

On this clone itself: Other nucleotide sequences in the sample specify the same CDR3. V and J are TRBV9 and TRBJ2-7; D not resolved. V shed 2 bases and J shed 0 bases, with 9 bases lying between them. The CDR3 spans 14 residues. Germline V gene sequence: CDR1 SGDLS, CDR2 YYNGEE. CDR3 loop: CASSVGRSSYEQYF. For the CDR3, the DNA is TGTGCCAGCAGCGTGGGCAGGAGCTCCTACGAGCAGTACTTC.

V and J are TRBV7-2 and TRBJ1-2, with TRBD1 matching over 7 bases. Germline CDR1 and CDR2: SGHTA and FQGNSA. The CDR3 sequence is 14 residues long. Losses at the gene ends were 2 bases for V and 8 bases for J; bases not matched to a gene: 8. The CDR3 spells CASSLYYTGEGYTF. CDR3 coding DNA: TGTGCCAGCAGCTTATACTACACAGGGGAGGGCTACACCTTC.

The chain couples TRBV13 to TRBJ2-3; no firm D call. In germline, CDR1 is PRHDT, CDR2 FYEKMQ (reference sequence). The CDR3 sequence is 11 residues long. The V and J ends lost 6 bases and 5 bases respectively, with 6 bases between them. The CDR3: CASSSLDTQYF. The CDR3 nucleotides are TGTGCCAGCAGTAGCTTAGATACGCAGTATTTT.

This clone was seen only a few times. This chain uses TRBV9 with TRBJ2-5; 8 nucleotides align to TRBD1. Germline-derived CDR1 and CDR2 are SGDLS and YYNGEE. After removal of 4 bases from V and 1 base from J, the junction contained 9 bases not matched to a gene. The CDR3 is 16 residues long. The CDR3 coding sequence is TGTGCCAGCAGCACAAGACAGGGGCACTCCCAAGAGACCCAGTACTTC. It is translated as CASSTRQGHSQETQYF.

The chain carries TRBV25-1 and TRBJ2-1, with D perhaps matching TRBD2 (5 bases). Germline V gives CDR1 MGHDK, CDR2 SYGVNS. V lost 7 bases to trimming and J lost 8 bases, with 15 bases between them. The CDR3 covers 13 residues. The CDR3 reads CASTSAVAYEQFF. The DNA for the CDR3 is TGTGCCAGCACCTCAGCGGTAGCCTATGAGCAGTTCTTC.

This chain connects TRBV10-1 to TRBJ2-2; D remains unclear. V was trimmed by 4 bases and J by 2 bases, leaving 5 bases between them. This CDR3 region has 13 residues. In germline, CDR1 is WNHNN, CDR2 SYGVQD (reference sequence). CDR3 DNA: TGCGCCAGCAGTGGCCGAAACACCGGGGAGCTGTTTTTT. Amino acid sequence: CASSGRNTGELFF.

This chain joins TRBV28 and TRBJ2-5, with D maybe TRBD2 (6 bases). CDR1 MDHEN and CDR2 SYDVKM come from the germline V gene. This CDR3 is 15 amino acids long. Trimming pared 5 bases from V and 5 bases from J, leaving 18 bases between. CDR3 in DNA: TGTGCCAGCAGTACAACATGGGAGGTCGGGGAGACCCAGTACTTC. Translated, it gives CASSTTWEVGETQYF.

This sequence joins TRBV15 and TRBJ2-1, with 9 bases aligning to TRBD2. This CDR3 has 15 amino acids. Germline trimming cut 5 bases from V and 0 bases from J; bases unmatched to any gene: 2. Germline lookup yields CDR1 LNHNV and CDR2 YYDKDF (reference sequence). The CDR3 DNA reads TGTGCCACCAGCCCTAGCGGGACCTCCTACAATGAGCAGTTCTTC. This translates into CATSPSGTSYNEQFF.

The chain links TRBV19 to TRBJ2-1; 10 bases map to TRBD2. Germline V gene sequence: CDR1 LNHDA, CDR2 SQIVND (reference sequence). With V trimmed by 3 bases and J by 0 bases, 11 bases remained unmatched. The CDR3 is 19 residues long. The CDR3 sequence is CASSMALAGVPSSYNEQFF. The CDR3 DNA sequence: TGTGCCAGTAGTATGGCTCTAGCGGGAGTACCGAGCTCCTACAATGAGCAGTTCTTC.

The chain recombines TRBV7-3 with TRBJ2-2; weak D call: TRBD2 (6 bases). The CDR3 runs 17 residues. CDR1 is SGHTA, CDR2 FQGTGA, per germline. Trimming removed 5 bases at V and 3 bases at J, with 19 bases between. CDR3: CASSDQDGSFHTGELFF. CDR3 in DNA: TGTGCCAGCAGCGACCAGGACGGGAGTTTTCACACCGGGGAGCTGTTTTTT.

This sequence joins TRBV27 and TRBJ2-7, with 7 bases aligning to TRBD1. The CDR3 consists of 16 residues. The germline V gene encodes CDR1 MNHEY and CDR2 SMNVEV (reference sequence). Losses at the gene ends were 4 bases for V and 0 bases for J; bases not matched to a gene: 9. In DNA, the CDR3 is TGTGCCAGCAGTTCATCGACAGGGACCCTCTCCTACGAGCAGTACTTC. Its translation is CASSSSTGTLSYEQYF.

The V call is TRBV7-9, the J call TRBJ2-3; weak D call: TRBD2 (5 bases). The V end lost 5 bases, the J end lost 2 bases, and 8 bases lay between the germline ends. The CDR3 is 13 residues long. The germline V gene has CDR1 SEHNR and CDR2 FQNEAQ (reference sequence). The CDR3 region is CASSLRDTDTQYF. For the CDR3, the DNA is TGTGCCAGCAGCCTCCGGGACACAGATACGCAGTATTTT.

Here the CDR3 DNA reads TGCGCCAGCAGCCCCGGGACAGGGGGCAACGGCTACACCTTC. It translates to CASSPGTGGNGYTF. The chain has TRBV4-1 and TRBJ1-2; 12 bases agree with TRBD1. This CDR3 is built from 14 residues. From germline, CDR1 is MGHRA and CDR2 YSYEKL. With 4 bases clipped from V and 8 bases from J, the junction kept 5 bases outside the gene matches.

V is TRBV11-2 and J is TRBJ2-5; 7 positions agree with TRBD2. The CDR3 contains 15 residues. V trimming: 6 bases; J trimming: 7 bases; junction bases outside the gene matches: 14. Germline CDR1 reads SGHAT; CDR2 reads FQNNGV. The CDR3 here is CASSSRLANTGTQYF. CDR3 nucleotide sequence: TGTGCCAGCAGTTCAAGACTAGCTAACACAGGGACCCAGTACTTC.

The rearrangement joins TRBV5-4 to TRBJ2-3; 7 positions agree with TRBD1. The CDR3 runs to 18 residues. Germline CDR1 and CDR2: SGHNT and YYREEE (reference sequence). V shed 4 bases and J 4 bases; nucleotides not matched to a gene: 18. CDR3 coding DNA: TGTGCCAGCAGCCCACCCACCACTGACAGGGATCCGCCAGATACGCAGTATTTT. Amino acids: CASSPPTTDRDPPDTQYF. Together with reference TRBV5-4 and TRBJ2-3, the CDR3 gives the full variable domain: ETGVTQSPTHLIKTRGQQVTLRCSSQSGHNTVSWYQQALGQGPQFIFQYYREEENGRGNFPPRFSGLQFPNYSSELNVNALELDDSALYLCASSPPTTDRDPPDTQYFGPGTRLTVL.

The rearrangement uses TRBV5-1 and TRBJ2-7, with D perhaps matching TRBD2 (5 bases). The germline V gene encodes CDR1 SGHRS and CDR2 YFSETQ. Trimming took 4 bases from V and 1 from J, leaving 15 bases between them. CDR3 size: 15 residues. CDR3 sequence: CASSPTDYPSYEQYF. The DNA for the CDR3 is TGCGCCAGCAGCCCAACTGACTACCCATCCTACGAGCAGTACTTC.

This rearrangement joins TRBV28 to TRBJ2-7; 10 nucleotides line up with TRBD2. The germline CDR1 and CDR2 sequences are MDHEN and SYDVKM. The CDR3 covers 15 residues. After removal of 2 bases from V and 8 bases from J, the junction contained 9 bases not matched to a gene. CDR3 DNA sequence: TGTGCCAGCAGTTTAACTAGCGGGGACTACGATAAGCAGTACTTC. It translates to CASSLTSGDYDKQYF. The whole variable domain, filled in from reference TRBV28 and TRBJ2-7, reads DVKVTQSSRYLVKRTGEKVFLECVQDMDHENMFWYRQDPGLGLRLIYFSYDVKMKEKGDIPEGYSVSREKKERFSLILESASTNQTSMYLCASSLTSGDYDKQYFGPGTRLTVT.